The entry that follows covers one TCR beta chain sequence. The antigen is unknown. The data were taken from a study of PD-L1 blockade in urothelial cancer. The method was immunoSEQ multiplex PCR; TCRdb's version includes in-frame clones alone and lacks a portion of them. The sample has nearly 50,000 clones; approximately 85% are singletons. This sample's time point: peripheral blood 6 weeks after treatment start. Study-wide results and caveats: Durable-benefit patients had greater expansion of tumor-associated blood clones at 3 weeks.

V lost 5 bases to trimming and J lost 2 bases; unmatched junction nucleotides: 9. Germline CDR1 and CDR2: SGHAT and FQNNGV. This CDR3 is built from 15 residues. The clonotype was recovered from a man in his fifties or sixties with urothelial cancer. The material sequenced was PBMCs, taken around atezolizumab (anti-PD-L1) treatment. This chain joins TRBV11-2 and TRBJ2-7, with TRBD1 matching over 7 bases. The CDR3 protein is CASSLNWDRTYEQYF. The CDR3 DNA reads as TGTGCCAGCAGCCTAAATTGGGACAGAACCTACGAGCAGTACTTC.